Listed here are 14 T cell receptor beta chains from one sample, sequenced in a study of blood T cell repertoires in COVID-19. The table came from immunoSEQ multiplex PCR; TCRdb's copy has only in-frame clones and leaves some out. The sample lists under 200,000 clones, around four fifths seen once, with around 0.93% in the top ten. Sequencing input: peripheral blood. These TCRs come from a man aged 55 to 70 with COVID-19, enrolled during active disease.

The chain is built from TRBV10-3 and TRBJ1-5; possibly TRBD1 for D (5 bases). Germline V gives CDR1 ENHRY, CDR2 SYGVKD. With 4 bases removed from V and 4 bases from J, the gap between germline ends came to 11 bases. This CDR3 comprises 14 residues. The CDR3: CAISVDKGNQPQHF. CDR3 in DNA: TGTGCCATCAGTGTGGACAAGGGTAATCAGCCCCAGCATTTT.

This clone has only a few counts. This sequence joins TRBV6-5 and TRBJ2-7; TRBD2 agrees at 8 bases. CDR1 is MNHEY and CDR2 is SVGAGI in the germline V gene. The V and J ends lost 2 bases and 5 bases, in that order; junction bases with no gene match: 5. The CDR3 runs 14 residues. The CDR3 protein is CASSYLGRANEQYF. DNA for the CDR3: TGTGCCAGCAGTTACCTCGGGAGGGCGAACGAGCAGTACTTC.

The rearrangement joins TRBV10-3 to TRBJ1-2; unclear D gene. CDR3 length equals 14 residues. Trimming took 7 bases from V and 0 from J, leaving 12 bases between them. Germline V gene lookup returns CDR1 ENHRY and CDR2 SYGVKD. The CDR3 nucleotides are TGTGCCATCACACCCTCGAGGTCTAACTATGGCTACACCTTC. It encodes CAITPSRSNYGYTF.

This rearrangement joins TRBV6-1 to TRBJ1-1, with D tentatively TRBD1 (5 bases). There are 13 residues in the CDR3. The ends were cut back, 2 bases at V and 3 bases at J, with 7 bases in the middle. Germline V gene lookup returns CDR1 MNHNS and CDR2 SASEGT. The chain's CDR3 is CASSERQYTEAFF. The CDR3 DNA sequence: TGTGCCAGCAGTGAAAGACAGTACACTGAAGCTTTCTTT.

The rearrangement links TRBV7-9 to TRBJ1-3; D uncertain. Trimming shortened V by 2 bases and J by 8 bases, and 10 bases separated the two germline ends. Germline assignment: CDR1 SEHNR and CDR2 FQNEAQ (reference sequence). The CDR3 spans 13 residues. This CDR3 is CASSLPGFDTIYF. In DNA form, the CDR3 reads TGTGCCAGCAGCTTACCGGGTTTTGACACCATATATTTT.

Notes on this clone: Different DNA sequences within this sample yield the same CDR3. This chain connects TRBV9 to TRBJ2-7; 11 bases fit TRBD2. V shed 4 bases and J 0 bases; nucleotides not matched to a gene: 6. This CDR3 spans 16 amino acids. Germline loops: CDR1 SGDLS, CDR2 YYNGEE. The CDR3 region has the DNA TGTGCCAGCAGCCCGGGACTAGCGGCAAGCTCCTACGAGCAGTACTTC. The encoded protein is CASSPGLAASSYEQYF.

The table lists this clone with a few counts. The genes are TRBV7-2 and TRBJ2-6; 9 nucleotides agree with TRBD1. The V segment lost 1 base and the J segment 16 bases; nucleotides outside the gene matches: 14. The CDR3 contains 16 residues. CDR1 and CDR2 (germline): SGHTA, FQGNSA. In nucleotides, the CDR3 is TGTGCCAGCAGCTTAGAAATGGGACAGGGCCTATCGAAACTGACTTTC. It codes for CASSLEMGQGLSKLTF.

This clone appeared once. In DNA form, the CDR3 reads TGTGCCAGCAGTTTTAGGACAGGGTATAATTCACCCCTCCACTTT. Protein product: CASSFRTGYNSPLHF. V is TRBV6-5 and J is TRBJ1-6; 8 nucleotides match TRBD1. The CDR3 runs to 15 residues. With 4 bases clipped from V and 4 bases from J, the junction kept 3 bases outside the gene matches. Looked up from germline, CDR1 is MNHEY and CDR2 is SVGAGI.

For the CDR3, the DNA is TGCGCCAGCAGCGGGGACAGTAGCGAGCAGTACTTC. Translation: CASSGDSSEQYF. The chain links TRBV5-1 to TRBJ2-7; 7 nucleotides align to TRBD1. V shed 4 bases and J 6 bases; nucleotides not matched to a gene: 4. This CDR3 contains 12 residues. Germline V CDR1 and CDR2: SGHRS, YFSETQ.

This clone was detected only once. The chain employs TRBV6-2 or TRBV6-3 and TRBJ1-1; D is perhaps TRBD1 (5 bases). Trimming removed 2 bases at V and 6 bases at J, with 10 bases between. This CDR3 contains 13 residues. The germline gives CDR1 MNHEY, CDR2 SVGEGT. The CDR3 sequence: CASSYRGRPEAFF. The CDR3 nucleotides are TGTGCCAGCAGTTACAGGGGCCGACCTGAAGCTTTCTTT.

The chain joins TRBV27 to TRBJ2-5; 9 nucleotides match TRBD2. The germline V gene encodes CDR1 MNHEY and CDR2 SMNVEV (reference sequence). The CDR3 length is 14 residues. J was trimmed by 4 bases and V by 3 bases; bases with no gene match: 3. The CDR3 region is CASSLMREGETQYF. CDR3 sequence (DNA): TGTGCCAGCAGTTTGATGCGGGAGGGAGAGACCCAGTACTTC.

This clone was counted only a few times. This CDR3 is CASTQTGDTDTQYF. In nucleotides, the CDR3 is TGCGCCAGCACTCAGACAGGAGACACAGATACGCAGTATTTT. The rearrangement uses TRBV5-1 and TRBJ2-3; perhaps TRBD1 as D (6 bases). Germline values: CDR1 SGHRS, CDR2 YFSETQ. The length of the CDR3 is 14 residues. Trimming left V 6 bases short and J 2 bases short, with 13 bases between.

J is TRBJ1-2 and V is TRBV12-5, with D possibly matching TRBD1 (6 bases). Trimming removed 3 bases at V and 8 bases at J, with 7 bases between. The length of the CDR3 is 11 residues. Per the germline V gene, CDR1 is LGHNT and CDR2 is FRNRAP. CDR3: CASGFQGGYTF. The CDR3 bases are TGTGCTAGTGGTTTCCAGGGGGGCTACACCTTC.

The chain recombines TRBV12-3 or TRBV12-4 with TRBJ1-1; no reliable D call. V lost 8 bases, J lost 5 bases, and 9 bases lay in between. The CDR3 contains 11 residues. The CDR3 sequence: CASRAGTEAFF. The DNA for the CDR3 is TGTGCCAGCCGCGCGGGGACTGAAGCTTTCTTT.